The entry that follows covers one T cell receptor (beta chain) sequence. Its antigen specificity is not known. Per-base quality was not reported, and no clone a single base away is much larger than it. The data were taken from a study of blood T cell repertoires in COVID-19 (dated by TCRdb to 2019 to 2021). For the wider study: Samples covering the acute and convalescent phases of COVID-19 were provided by collaborators in the United States, Italy and Spain. The material from the prospective study consisted of cDNA or gDNA derived from T cells, B-cell-depleted T cells, or PBMCs. The repertoires were made available in a free public database intended to serve as a resource for research on the immune response to SARS-CoV-2. Subjects who had been exposed to COVID-19, were actively infected with it, or had recovered from it provided the deeply sampled blood TCRbeta repertoires that made up the dataset. Samples were obtained from the ongoing ImmuneRACE study (first 160 participants) and from 1,254 subjects provided by 6 global collaborators. Where available, HLA class I and class II types were taken from metadata supplied by the sample provider and were not determined by assay-based typing. Sample metadata almost always included a de-identified subject ID, COVID-19 status, age in years and sex. Here is what the overall study found, with its caveats: The amount of clinical and demographic metadata varied by source and participant and was provided uncurated.

The junction shows trimming of 4 bases on V and 5 bases on J, and the gene matches do not reach 9 bases of it. CDR1 and CDR2 are drawn from the germline V gene (reference sequence): SGHNT, YYREEE. The CDR3 sequence holds 16 residues, the cysteine and phenylalanine included. The read is trimmed to its CDR3 DNA, 48 bases read in frame from base 1. The immunoSEQ Assay, a bias-controlled multiplex PCR, was used to amplify TCRbeta CDR3 regions from genomic DNA. The study's processing was this. Within the assay, amplification of reference gene primers was used to estimate how many nucleated cells each sample contained. To quantify the absolute abundance of each unique TCRbeta CDR3 rearrangement, sequence reads were collapsed and filtered. For each sample, productive Simpson clonality was calculated as the square root of Simpson's diversity index over productive rearrangements. What TCRdb holds here is the immuneACCESS table cut down to in-frame rearrangements. Part of the clones is not present; checked against another copy, under half of the missing clones reflect an unresolved V gene, and the others are unexplained. The DNA gave D and trimming, while V, J and clone size come from that table. For this sample the table gives 200,000 to 250,000 clones, of which approximately 80% were detected only once. Approximately 1.5% of the sample lies in the top ten.

Another Seattle source contributed samples from volunteer blood donors who had recovered from COVID-19. Collaborating institutions collected whole blood in K2EDTA tubes following their own protocols. Collaborator samples were shipped for TCRbeta analysis as frozen whole blood, isolated PBMCs, or DNA extracted from either sample type. This chain joins TRBV5-4 to TRBJ2-5; 12 nucleotides in the junction match TRBD2. Sequencing used peripheral blood. The source of this sequence is a woman between 40 and 50 years old who had recovered from COVID-19. The nucleotide sequence reads as follows: TGTGCCAGCAGCCCTTCTAGCGGGGGGGTGTCGGAGACCCAGTACTTC. Its translation is CASSPSSGGVSETQYF.